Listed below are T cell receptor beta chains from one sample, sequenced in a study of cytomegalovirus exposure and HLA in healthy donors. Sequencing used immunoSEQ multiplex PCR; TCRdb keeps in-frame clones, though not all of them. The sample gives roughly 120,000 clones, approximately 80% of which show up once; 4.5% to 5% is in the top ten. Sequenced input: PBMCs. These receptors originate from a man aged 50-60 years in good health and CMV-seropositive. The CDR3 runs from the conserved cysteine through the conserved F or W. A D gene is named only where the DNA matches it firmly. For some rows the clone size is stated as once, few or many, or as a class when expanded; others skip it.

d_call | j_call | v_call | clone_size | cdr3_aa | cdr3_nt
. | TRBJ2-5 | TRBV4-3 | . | CASSQVPSAGETQYF | TGCGCCAGCAGCCAAGTCCCTTCGGCAGGAGAGACCCAGTACTTC
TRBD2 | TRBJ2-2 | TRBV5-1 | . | CASSLALSGSNTGELFF | TGCGCCAGCAGCTTGGCCCTTAGCGGGTCGAACACCGGGGAGCTGTTTTTT
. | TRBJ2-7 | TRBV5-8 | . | CASSFVGSSSSYEQYF | TGTGCCAGCAGCTTTGTGGGCAGCTCCTCCTCCTACGAGCAGTACTTC
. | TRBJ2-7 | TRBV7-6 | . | CASSRGGATYEQYF | TGTGCCAGCAGCCGTGGCGGGGCAACCTACGAGCAGTACTTC
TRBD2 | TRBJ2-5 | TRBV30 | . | CAWSVGTSGGAGETQYF | TGTGCCTGGAGTGTAGGGACTAGCGGGGGGGCCGGGGAGACCCAGTACTTC
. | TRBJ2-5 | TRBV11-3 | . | CASSLGGWGDQETQYF | TGTGCCAGCAGCTTAGGGGGGTGGGGGGACCAAGAGACCCAGTACTTC
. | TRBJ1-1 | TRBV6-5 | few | CASSYLGRSTEAFF | TGTGCCAGCAGTTACCTTGGGAGGAGCACTGAAGCTTTCTTT
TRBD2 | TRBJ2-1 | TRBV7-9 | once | CASSLPLPGGLSEQFF | TGTGCCAGCAGCCTACCTCTTCCGGGAGGGCTTAGTGAGCAGTTCTTC
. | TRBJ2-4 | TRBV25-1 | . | CASSGLIAVAKNIQYF | TGTGCCAGCAGTGGATTAATAGCAGTAGCCAAAAACATTCAGTACTTC
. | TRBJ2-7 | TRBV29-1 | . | CSVEDRAGGTYEQYF | TGCAGCGTTGAAGATCGGGCAGGGGGGACCTACGAGCAGTACTTC
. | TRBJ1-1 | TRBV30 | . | CAWSVPGVGNTEAFF | TGTGCCTGGAGTGTACCGGGGGTTGGAAACACTGAAGCTTTCTTT
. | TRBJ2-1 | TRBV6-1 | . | CASSEPGSYNEQFF | TGTGCCAGCAGTGAACCAGGCTCCTACAATGAGCAGTTCTTC
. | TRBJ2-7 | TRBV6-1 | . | CASSEIRGAEQYF | TGTGCCAGCAGTGAAATCAGGGGGGCCGAGCAGTACTTC
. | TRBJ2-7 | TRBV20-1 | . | CSARLAREQYF | TGCAGTGCTAGACTAGCTCGCGAGCAGTACTTC
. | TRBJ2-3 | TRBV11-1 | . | CASSSKAGASTDTQYF | TGTGCCAGCAGCTCCAAAGCGGGTGCCAGCACAGATACGCAGTATTTT
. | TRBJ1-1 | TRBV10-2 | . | CASTSPATEAFF | TGCGCCAGCACCTCTCCAGCGACTGAAGCTTTCTTT
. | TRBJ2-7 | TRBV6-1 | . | CASRTGGSPYEQYF | TGTGCCAGCAGGACGGGGGGCTCGCCCTACGAGCAGTACTTC
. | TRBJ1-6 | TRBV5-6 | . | CASSLARQSSYNSPLHF | TGTGCCAGCAGCTTGGCTAGGCAGAGCTCCTATAATTCACCCCTCCACTTT
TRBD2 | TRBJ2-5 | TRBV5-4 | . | CASKRDLHQETQYF | TGTGCCAGCAAGCGGGATCTCCACCAAGAGACCCAGTACTTC
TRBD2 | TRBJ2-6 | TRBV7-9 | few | CASSLVGLAASGANVLTF | TGTGCCAGCAGCTTAGTGGGACTAGCGGCCTCTGGGGCCAACGTCCTGACTTTC
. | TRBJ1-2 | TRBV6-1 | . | CASSREDYGYTF | TGTGCCAGCAGCAGGGAGGACTATGGCTACACCTTC
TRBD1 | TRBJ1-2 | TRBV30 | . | CAYRQGAIGYGYTF | TGTGCCTATAGACAGGGGGCAATAGGCTATGGCTACACCTTC
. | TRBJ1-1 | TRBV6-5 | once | CASSLDSPNTEAFF | TGTGCCAGCAGTTTGGACAGCCCGAACACTGAAGCTTTCTTT
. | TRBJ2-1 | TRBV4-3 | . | CASSQDRFNRVAFF | TGCGCCAGCAGCCAAGATAGGTTTAACCGGGTAGCGTTCTTC
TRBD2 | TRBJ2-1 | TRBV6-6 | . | CASTLYSGGNNEQFF | TGTGCCAGCACCTTATACAGCGGGGGTAACAATGAGCAGTTCTTC
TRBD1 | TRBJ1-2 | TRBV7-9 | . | CASSRGQSSYGYTF | TGTGCCAGCAGCCGGGGACAGTCAAGCTATGGCTACACCTTC